The 26 T cell receptor beta chains listed next were all sequenced from one sample in a study of blood T cell repertoires in COVID-19. The data were produced by immunoSEQ multiplex PCR, yet TCRdb's version contains in-frame clones alone and is incomplete. This table holds approximately 180,000 clones, about 83% found once. Sequenced input: peripheral blood. The receptors derive from a person between 65 and 79 years old with COVID-19, enrolled during active disease.

V and J are TRBV7-8 and TRBJ2-3; TRBD2 aligns across 10 bases. Per germline, CDR1 SGHVS and CDR2 FQNEAQ. V shed 5 bases and J 2 bases; nucleotides not matched to a gene: 7. The CDR3 has 16 residues. The CDR3 loop is CASSLGLAETTDTQYF. CDR3 sequence (DNA): TGTGCCAGCAGCCTCGGACTAGCGGAGACCACAGATACGCAGTATTTT.

This clone has more than one count but fewer than ten. The chain couples TRBV5-6 to TRBJ2-7; 9 nucleotides align to TRBD2. Germline CDR1 and CDR2: SGHDT and YYEEEE. The CDR3 runs 17 residues. After removal of 4 bases from V and 0 bases from J, the junction contained 11 bases not matched to a gene. As DNA, the CDR3 is TGTGCCAGCAGCCCCGGTTGGGCTAGCGGGACCTCCTACGAGCAGTACTTC. Its protein product is CASSPGWASGTSYEQYF.

V is TRBV20-1 and J is TRBJ2-7, with a weak D call TRBD2 (6 bases). The CDR3 has 10 amino acids. Trimming took 5 bases from V and 8 from J, leaving 10 bases between them. CDR1 and CDR2 from the germline V gene are DFQATT and SNEGSKA (reference sequence). CDR3 protein: CSAGGAQQYF. The CDR3 DNA is TGCAGTGCTGGCGGGGCGCAGCAGTACTTC.

The rearrangement uses TRBV19 and TRBJ1-4; TRBD1 might be the D (6 bases). The CDR3 is 12 residues long. Looked up from germline, CDR1 is LNHDA and CDR2 is SQIVND (reference sequence). Trimming left V 8 bases short and J 8 bases short, with 12 bases between. The CDR3 region has the DNA TGTGCCAGTTGGGGGCGGGAGGAAAAACTGTTTTTT. It encodes CASWGREEKLFF.

The chain joins TRBV7-3 to TRBJ1-6; no firm D call. This CDR3 has 15 residues. Trimming removed 6 bases from V and 8 bases from J, with 17 bases in between. The V gene's germline CDR1 is SGHTA and CDR2 FQGTGA. This chain's CDR3 is CASRADSPSDSPLHF. CDR3 in DNA: TGTGCCAGCAGGGCCGACTCACCTTCGGATTCACCCCTCCACTTT.

This chain connects TRBV4-3 to TRBJ1-3; no reliable D call. V was pared by 2 bases and J by 4 bases, with 6 bases between. This CDR3 has 13 amino acids. Germline V lookup: CDR1 LGHNA, CDR2 YSLEER. CDR3 amino acids: CASSQIQGNTIYF. The CDR3 bases are TGCGCCAGCAGCCAAATACAGGGAAACACCATATATTTT.

This chain uses TRBV5-1 with TRBJ1-1; D gene unclear. This CDR3 comprises 15 residues. Looked up from germline, CDR1 is SGHRS and CDR2 is YFSETQ. With 3 bases removed from V and 1 base from J, the gap between germline ends came to 13 bases. The CDR3 reads CASSYNMAPNTEAFF. The CDR3 DNA sequence: TGCGCCAGCAGCTATAACATGGCTCCGAACACTGAAGCTTTCTTT.

This clone was seen once. The V call is TRBV5-1, the J call TRBJ1-6; D gene uncertain. This CDR3 comprises 14 residues. Germline assignment: CDR1 SGHRS and CDR2 YFSETQ. V lost 2 bases to trimming and J lost 6 bases, with 9 bases between them. The CDR3 reads CASSFLEFNSPLHF. The CDR3 DNA sequence: TGCGCCAGCAGCTTTCTGGAGTTTAATTCACCCCTCCACTTT. The full variable domain, rest sourced from reference TRBV5-1 and TRBJ1-6, is KAGVTQTPRYLIKTRGQQVTLSCSPISGHRSVSWYQQTPGQGLQFLFEYFSETQRNKGNFPGRFSGRQFSNSRSEMNVSTLELGDSALYLCASSFLEFNSPLHFGNGTRLTVT.

This clone was seen a handful of times. The V call is TRBV6-2 or TRBV6-3, the J call TRBJ2-7; 9 bases fit TRBD2. With V trimmed by 3 bases and J by 3 bases, 12 bases remained unmatched. Per germline, CDR1 MNHEY and CDR2 SVGEGT. The CDR3 contains 17 residues. In DNA form, the CDR3 reads TGTGCCAGCAGTTATGAGTTAGCGGGAGTACCCCTCTACGAGCAGTACTTC. Its protein product is CASSYELAGVPLYEQYF.

The chain employs TRBV6-5 and TRBJ1-3, with TRBD1 as a possible D gene (5 bases). The CDR3 totals 15 residues. Trimming stripped 2 bases from V and 0 bases from J, with 8 bases between. In germline, CDR1 is MNHEY, CDR2 SVGAGI. The CDR3 region is CASSYQGISGNTIYF. In nucleotides, the CDR3 is TGTGCCAGCAGTTACCAGGGCATCTCTGGAAACACCATATATTTT.

The chain employs TRBV5-1 and TRBJ2-2, with TRBD1 identical over 10 bases. Germline V gives CDR1 SGHRS, CDR2 YFSETQ. J lost 3 bases, V lost 4 bases, and 9 bases had no gene match. CDR3 length: 17 residues. The CDR3 loop reads CASSLRAGTGDTGELFF. The CDR3 nucleotides read TGCGCCAGCAGCCTAAGGGCGGGGACAGGGGACACCGGGGAGCTGTTTTTT.

The rearrangement uses TRBV7-6 and TRBJ2-1; 16 positions match TRBD2. Germline V gives CDR1 SGHVS, CDR2 FNYEAQ. The V segment lost 3 bases and the J segment 5 bases; nucleotides outside the gene matches: 7. The CDR3 contains 18 residues. The CDR3 sequence is CASSLGTSGGVFNNEQFF. For the CDR3, the DNA is TGTGCCAGCAGCTTGGGGACTAGCGGGGGGGTATTTAACAATGAGCAGTTCTTC.

V gene TRBV4-3 combines with J gene TRBJ2-5; 11 bases are a match to TRBD2. The CDR3 extends over 17 amino acids. From germline, CDR1 is LGHNA and CDR2 YSLEER. Unmatched junction bases numbered 6, after V lost 2 bases and J lost 1 base. The CDR3 sequence is CASSQNLAGGLQETQYF. The CDR3 DNA is TGCGCCAGCAGCCAAAACCTAGCGGGGGGTCTCCAAGAGACCCAGTACTTC.

This sequence joins TRBV20-1 and TRBJ2-5; D call uncertain. The V end was cut by 2 bases, the J end by 4 bases, with 5 bases between. Germline CDR1 reads DFQATT; CDR2 reads SNEGSKA (reference sequence). This CDR3 is built from 11 residues. CDR3 protein: CSARTGETQYF. For the CDR3, the DNA is TGCAGTGCTAGAACCGGAGAGACCCAGTACTTC.

V and J are TRBV4-1 and TRBJ2-7, with D hard to call. CDR1 and CDR2 (germline): MGHRA, YSYEKL. The V and J ends lost 0 bases and 2 bases respectively, with 11 bases between them. The length of the CDR3 is 15 residues. The chain's CDR3 is CASSQDPSTPYEQYF. The DNA for the CDR3 is TGCGCCAGCAGCCAAGACCCATCTACCCCCTACGAGCAGTACTTC.

The CDR3 here is CASSLTGTTNEKLFF. CDR3 nucleotide sequence: TGCGCCAGCAGCTTGACCGGGACAACTAATGAAAAACTGTTTTTT. The chain carries TRBV5-1 and TRBJ1-4, with unresolved D. V lost 1 base and J lost 0, with 7 bases in between. CDR1 is SGHRS and CDR2 is YFSETQ in the germline V gene. The CDR3 is made up of 15 amino acids.

The genes are TRBV11-2 and TRBJ1-5; 8 positions agree with TRBD1. The J segment lost 6 bases and the V segment lost 4 bases, leaving 5 bases of the junction unmatched. The CDR3 runs 14 residues. Germline assignment: CDR1 SGHAT and CDR2 FQNNGV. CDR3 sequence reads: CASSSTGEGQPQHF. DNA of the CDR3: TGTGCCAGCAGCTCGACAGGGGAAGGTCAGCCCCAGCATTTT.

A few counts support this clone. The CDR3 bases are TGTGCCAGCAGCCCTGGCGCGGGTATGGGTTATGGCTACACCTTC. Translation: CASSPGAGMGYGYTF. This chain joins TRBV7-9 and TRBJ1-2; D not resolved. Trimming took off 5 bases at V and 5 bases at J, with 18 bases between the two ends. The CDR3 totals 15 residues. The germline gives CDR1 SEHNR, CDR2 FQNEAQ (reference sequence).

This rearrangement joins TRBV3-1 (or the pseudogene TRBV3-2) to TRBJ2-1, with TRBD2 identical over 10 bases. V lost 6 bases to trimming and J lost 5 bases; unmatched junction nucleotides: 7. The CDR3 contains 15 residues. Per germline, CDR1 LGHDT and CDR2 YNNKEL (reference sequence). Here the CDR3 reads CASSLSSGSHNEQFF. The CDR3 region has the DNA TGTGCCAGCAGTCTATCTAGCGGGAGCCACAATGAGCAGTTCTTC.

This clone was seen a few times. The chain carries TRBV21-1 and TRBJ1-5; TRBD1, the table's D call, was not compared with the DNA. TRBV21-1 is an annotated pseudogene. The CDR3 totals 15 residues. The CDR3 is CASSNQGRGNQPQHF. CDR3 in DNA: TGTGCCAGCAGCAATCAGGGGCGAGGCAATCAGCCCCAGCATTTT.

The V call is TRBV28, the J call TRBJ1-3, with D possibly matching TRBD1 (5 bases). CDR3 size: 13 residues. V lost 6 bases and J 5 bases, leaving 11 bases between the germline ends. Germline V gene data show CDR1 as MDHEN and CDR2 as SYDVKM. The CDR3 region is CASRQVLRNTIYF. The DNA of the CDR3 is TGTGCCAGCAGACAGGTTTTGCGAAACACCATATATTTT.

V usage is TRBV19 and J usage is TRBJ2-1; TRBD1 matches at 10 bases. This CDR3 spans 15 amino acids. V shed 6 bases and J 4 bases; nucleotides not matched to a gene: 6. Germline V lookup: CDR1 LNHDA, CDR2 SQIVND (reference sequence). In DNA, the CDR3 is TGTGCCAGTAGCCCGGGGACAGGGGTGTACAATGAGCAGTTCTTC. It is translated as CASSPGTGVYNEQFF.

V is TRBV6-6 and J is TRBJ1-4; D may be TRBD1 (6 bases). There are 13 residues in the CDR3. From germline, CDR1 is MNHNY and CDR2 SVGAGI (reference sequence). V lost 2 bases, J lost 14 bases, and 15 bases lay in between. The CDR3 spells CASSYPQQGWLFF. The DNA for the CDR3 is TGTGCCAGCAGTTACCCACAGCAGGGGTGGCTGTTTTTT.

This chain links TRBV7-9 with TRBJ1-3; D call uncertain. Trimming took off 0 bases at V and 2 bases at J, with 11 bases between the two ends. Per germline, CDR1 SEHNR and CDR2 FQNEAQ (reference sequence). The CDR3 has 16 amino acids. CDR3 sequence reads: CASSLASGIAGNTIYF. CDR3 nucleotide sequence: TGTGCCAGCAGCTTAGCGTCCGGGATAGCTGGAAACACCATATATTTT.

V gene TRBV6-2 or TRBV6-3 combines with J gene TRBJ1-5; D is possibly TRBD1 (6 bases). CDR1 and CDR2 from the germline V gene are MNHEY and SVGEGT. The CDR3 extends over 15 amino acids. Trimming cost V 2 bases and J 3 bases, with 11 bases left between them. The CDR3: CASSYPGQINQPQHF. CDR3 sequence (DNA): TGTGCCAGCAGTTACCCCGGACAGATCAATCAGCCCCAGCATTTT.

This clone was recorded only once. V is TRBV30 and J is TRBJ2-7; TRBD1 aligns across 9 bases. Trimming took 1 base from V and 5 from J; bases not matched to a gene: 6. Germline V gene lookup returns CDR1 GTSNPN and CDR2 SVGIG (reference sequence). The CDR3 runs 14 residues. DNA for the CDR3: TGTGCCTGGAGTGGTGGACAGGGGTACCACGAGCAGTACTTC. Residues: CAWSGGQGYHEQYF.